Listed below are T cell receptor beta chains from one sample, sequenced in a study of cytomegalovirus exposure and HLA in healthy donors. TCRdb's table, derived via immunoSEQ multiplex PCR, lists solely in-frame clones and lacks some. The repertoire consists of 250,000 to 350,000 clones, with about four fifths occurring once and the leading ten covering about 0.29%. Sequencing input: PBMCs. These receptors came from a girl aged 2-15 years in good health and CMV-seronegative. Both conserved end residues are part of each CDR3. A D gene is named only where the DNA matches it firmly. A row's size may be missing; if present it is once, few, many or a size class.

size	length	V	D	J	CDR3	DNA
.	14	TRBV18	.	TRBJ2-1	CASSPVQTYNEQFF	TGTGCCAGCTCACCGGTCCAGACCTACAATGAGCAGTTCTTC
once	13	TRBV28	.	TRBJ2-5	CASSSPTTETQYF	TGTGCCAGCAGTTCCCCGACTACGGAGACCCAGTACTTC
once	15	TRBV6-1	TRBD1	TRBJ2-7	CASRDRGIHSYEQYF	TGTGCCAGCAGGGACAGGGGGATCCACTCCTACGAGCAGTACTTC
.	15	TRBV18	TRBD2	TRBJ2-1	CASSPASGSYNEQFF	TGTGCCAGCTCCCCAGCTAGCGGGAGTTACAATGAGCAGTTCTTC
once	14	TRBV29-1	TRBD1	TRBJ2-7	CSVGRTGGPYEQYF	TGCAGCGTTGGACGGACAGGGGGACCGTACGAGCAGTACTTC
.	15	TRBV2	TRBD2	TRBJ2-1	CASSRWTSGAHEQFF	TGTGCCAGCAGTCGATGGACTAGCGGGGCGCACGAGCAGTTCTTC
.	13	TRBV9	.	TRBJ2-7	CASSGLTSYEQYF	TGTGCCAGTTCCGGACTAACCTCCTACGAGCAGTACTTC
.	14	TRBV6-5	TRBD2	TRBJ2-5	CASSYRSGGETQYF	TGTGCCAGCAGTTACCGGTCGGGGGGAGAGACCCAGTACTTC
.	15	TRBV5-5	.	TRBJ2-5	CASSLYGGFQETQYF	TGTGCCAGCAGCTTGTATGGGGGGTTCCAAGAGACCCAGTACTTC
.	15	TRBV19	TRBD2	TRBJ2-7	CASSAGLDGTYEQYF	TGTGCCAGTAGTGCCGGACTAGACGGGACCTACGAGCAGTACTTC
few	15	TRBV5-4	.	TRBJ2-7	CASSFATGGAYEQYF	TGTGCCAGCAGCTTTGCAACAGGGGGGGCCTACGAGCAGTACTTC
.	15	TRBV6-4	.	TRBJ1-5	CASSERELSNQPQHF	TGTGCCAGCAGTGAAAGGGAGCTGAGCAATCAGCCCCAGCATTTT
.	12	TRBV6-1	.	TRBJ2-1	CARSEQHNEQFF	TGTGCCAGGTCAGAACAGCACAATGAGCAGTTCTTC
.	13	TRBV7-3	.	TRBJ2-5	CASSFGAGETQYF	TGTGCCAGCAGCTTCGGAGCGGGAGAGACCCAGTACTTC
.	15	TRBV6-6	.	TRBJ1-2	CASSYGRGLHYGYTF	TGTGCCAGCAGTTACGGCCGGGGGTTACACTATGGCTACACCTTC
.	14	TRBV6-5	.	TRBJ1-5	CASSYTRGVQPQHF	TGTGCCAGCAGCTATACTCGGGGGGTTCAGCCCCAGCATTTT
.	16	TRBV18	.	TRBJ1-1	CASSPNRAGGNTEAFF	TGTGCCAGCTCACCAAACAGGGCAGGTGGGAACACTGAAGCTTTCTTT
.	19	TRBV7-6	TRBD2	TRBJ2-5	CASSLSIGLAGGIQETQYF	TGTGCCAGCAGCTTATCGATAGGGTTAGCGGGGGGAATCCAAGAGACCCAGTACTTC
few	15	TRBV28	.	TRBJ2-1	CASSPPRGWGNEQFF	TGTGCCAGCAGCCCCCCCCGCGGGTGGGGCAATGAGCAGTTCTTC
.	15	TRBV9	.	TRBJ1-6	CASSDGTLSGSPLHF	TGTGCCAGCAGCGACGGGACATTATCCGGTTCACCCCTCCACTTT
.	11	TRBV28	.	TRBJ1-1	CASSLNREAFF	TGTGCCAGCAGTTTGAACAGAGAAGCTTTCTTT
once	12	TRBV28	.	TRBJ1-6	CAISPNSSPLHF	TGTGCCATTTCCCCCAATTCTTCACCCCTCCACTTT
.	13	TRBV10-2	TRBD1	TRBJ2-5	CASSESPRQGSYF	TGCGCCAGCAGTGAGTCCCCTCGACAGGGTTCGTACTTC
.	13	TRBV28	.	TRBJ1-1	CASSLPGSGEAFF	TGTGCCAGCAGTTTACCAGGCTCAGGGGAAGCTTTCTTT
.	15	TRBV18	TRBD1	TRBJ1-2	CASHVWDREYYGYTF	TGTGCCAGCCATGTATGGGACAGGGAATACTATGGCTACACCTTC
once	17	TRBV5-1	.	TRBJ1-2	CASSLVPRQDLNYGYTF	TGCGCCAGCAGCTTGGTCCCGCGACAGGACCTAAACTATGGCTACACCTTC
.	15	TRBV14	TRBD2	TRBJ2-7	CASSHLTSGTYEQYF	TGTGCCAGCAGCCACCTGACTAGCGGCACCTACGAGCAGTACTTC
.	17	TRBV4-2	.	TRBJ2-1	CASSHPFGQGSYNEQFF	TGTGCCAGCAGCCACCCCTTTGGGCAGGGCTCCTACAATGAGCAGTTCTTC
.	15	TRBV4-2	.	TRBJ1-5	CASSQVYGKFQPQHF	TGTGCCAGCAGCCAAGTGTACGGGAAGTTTCAGCCCCAGCATTTT
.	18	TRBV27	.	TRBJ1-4	CASSPTGRVGATNEKLFF	TGTGCCAGCAGTCCCACCGGGAGGGTAGGGGCAACTAATGAAAAACTGTTTTTT
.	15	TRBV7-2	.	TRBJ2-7	CASSLVGRKDYEQYF	TGTGCCAGCAGCTTAGTTGGGAGGAAGGACTACGAGCAGTACTTC
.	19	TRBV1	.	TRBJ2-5	CTSSQDGIELAGKQETQYF	TGCACCAGCAGCCAAGATGGCATCGAACTAGCGGGAAAACAAGAGACCCAGTACTTC
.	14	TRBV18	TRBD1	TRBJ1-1	CASSPGTGTTEAFF	TGTGCCAGCTCACCAGGGACAGGGACCACTGAAGCTTTCTTT
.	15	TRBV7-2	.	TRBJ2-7	CASSIQGGFKNEQYF	TGTGCCAGCAGCATACAGGGGGGGTTTAAGAACGAGCAGTACTTC
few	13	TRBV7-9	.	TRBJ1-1	CASSLTVNTEAFF	TGTGCCAGCAGCTTAACAGTGAACACTGAAGCTTTCTTT
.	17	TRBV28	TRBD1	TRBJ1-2	CASSFPMAFGQVYGYTF	TGTGCCAGCAGTTTCCCTATGGCGTTCGGACAGGTCTATGGCTACACCTTC
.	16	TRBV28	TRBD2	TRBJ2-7	CASAGTSGSLPYEQYF	TGTGCCAGTGCCGGGACTAGCGGGAGTCTTCCCTACGAGCAGTACTTC
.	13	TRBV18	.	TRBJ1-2	CASSPDRDYGYTF	TGTGCCAGCTCACCGGACAGAGACTATGGCTACACCTTC
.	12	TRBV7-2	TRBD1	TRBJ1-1	CASTPGGTEAFF	TGTGCCAGCACCCCAGGGGGAACTGAAGCTTTCTTT
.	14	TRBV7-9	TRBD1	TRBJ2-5	CASSRTGDQETQYF	TGTGCCAGCAGCCGGACAGGGGATCAAGAGACCCAGTACTTC
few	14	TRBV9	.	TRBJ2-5	CASSLGPREETQYF	TGTGCCAGCAGCCTAGGCCCGAGGGAGGAGACCCAGTACTTC
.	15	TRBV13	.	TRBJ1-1	CASSLGWQGITEAFF	TGTGCCAGCAGCCTAGGGTGGCAGGGGATTACTGAAGCTTTCTTT
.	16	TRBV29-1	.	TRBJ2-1	CSVVPPTRGAYNEQFF	TGCAGCGTTGTTCCGCCCACGCGCGGGGCCTACAATGAGCAGTTCTTC
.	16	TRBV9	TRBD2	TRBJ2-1	CASSFGVAGRVNEQFF	TGTGCCAGCAGCTTCGGTGTGGCAGGGAGGGTGAATGAGCAGTTCTTC
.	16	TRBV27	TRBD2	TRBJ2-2	CASSLPGGRNTGELFF	TGTGCCAGCAGTTTACCGGGGGGGAGGAACACCGGGGAGCTGTTTTTT
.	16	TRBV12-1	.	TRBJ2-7	CASSSRAGVGRYEQYF	TGTGCCAGCAGCTCCCGAGCGGGAGTAGGAAGGTACGAGCAGTACTTC
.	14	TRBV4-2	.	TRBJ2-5	CASSLSPRGETQYF	TGTGCCAGCAGCCTTTCTCCCCGCGGAGAGACCCAGTACTTC
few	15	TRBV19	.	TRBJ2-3	CASSHLSTSTDTQYF	TGTGCCAGTAGTCACCTGAGTACTAGCACAGATACGCAGTATTTT
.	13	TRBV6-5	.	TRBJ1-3	CASSYRGGNTIYF	TGTGCCAGCAGTTATCGAGGGGGAAACACCATATATTTT
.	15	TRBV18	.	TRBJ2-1	CASSQIEGAGNEQFF	TGTGCCAGCTCACAGATTGAAGGGGCAGGGAATGAGCAGTTCTTC
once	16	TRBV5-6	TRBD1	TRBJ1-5	CASSSTGTGLGQPQHF	TGTGCCAGCAGCAGCACCGGGACAGGCTTAGGTCAGCCCCAGCATTTT
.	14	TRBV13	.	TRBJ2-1	CASSFGWAWREQFF	TGTGCCAGCAGCTTCGGTTGGGCCTGGCGTGAGCAGTTCTTC
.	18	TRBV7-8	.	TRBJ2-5	CASSFKTVVGSLGETQYF	TGTGCCAGCAGCTTCAAAACGGTTGTCGGGAGTCTCGGAGAGACCCAGTACTTC
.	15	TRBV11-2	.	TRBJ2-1	CASSFLGRRGNEQFF	TGTGCCAGCAGCTTTCTTGGACGGAGGGGCAATGAGCAGTTCTTC